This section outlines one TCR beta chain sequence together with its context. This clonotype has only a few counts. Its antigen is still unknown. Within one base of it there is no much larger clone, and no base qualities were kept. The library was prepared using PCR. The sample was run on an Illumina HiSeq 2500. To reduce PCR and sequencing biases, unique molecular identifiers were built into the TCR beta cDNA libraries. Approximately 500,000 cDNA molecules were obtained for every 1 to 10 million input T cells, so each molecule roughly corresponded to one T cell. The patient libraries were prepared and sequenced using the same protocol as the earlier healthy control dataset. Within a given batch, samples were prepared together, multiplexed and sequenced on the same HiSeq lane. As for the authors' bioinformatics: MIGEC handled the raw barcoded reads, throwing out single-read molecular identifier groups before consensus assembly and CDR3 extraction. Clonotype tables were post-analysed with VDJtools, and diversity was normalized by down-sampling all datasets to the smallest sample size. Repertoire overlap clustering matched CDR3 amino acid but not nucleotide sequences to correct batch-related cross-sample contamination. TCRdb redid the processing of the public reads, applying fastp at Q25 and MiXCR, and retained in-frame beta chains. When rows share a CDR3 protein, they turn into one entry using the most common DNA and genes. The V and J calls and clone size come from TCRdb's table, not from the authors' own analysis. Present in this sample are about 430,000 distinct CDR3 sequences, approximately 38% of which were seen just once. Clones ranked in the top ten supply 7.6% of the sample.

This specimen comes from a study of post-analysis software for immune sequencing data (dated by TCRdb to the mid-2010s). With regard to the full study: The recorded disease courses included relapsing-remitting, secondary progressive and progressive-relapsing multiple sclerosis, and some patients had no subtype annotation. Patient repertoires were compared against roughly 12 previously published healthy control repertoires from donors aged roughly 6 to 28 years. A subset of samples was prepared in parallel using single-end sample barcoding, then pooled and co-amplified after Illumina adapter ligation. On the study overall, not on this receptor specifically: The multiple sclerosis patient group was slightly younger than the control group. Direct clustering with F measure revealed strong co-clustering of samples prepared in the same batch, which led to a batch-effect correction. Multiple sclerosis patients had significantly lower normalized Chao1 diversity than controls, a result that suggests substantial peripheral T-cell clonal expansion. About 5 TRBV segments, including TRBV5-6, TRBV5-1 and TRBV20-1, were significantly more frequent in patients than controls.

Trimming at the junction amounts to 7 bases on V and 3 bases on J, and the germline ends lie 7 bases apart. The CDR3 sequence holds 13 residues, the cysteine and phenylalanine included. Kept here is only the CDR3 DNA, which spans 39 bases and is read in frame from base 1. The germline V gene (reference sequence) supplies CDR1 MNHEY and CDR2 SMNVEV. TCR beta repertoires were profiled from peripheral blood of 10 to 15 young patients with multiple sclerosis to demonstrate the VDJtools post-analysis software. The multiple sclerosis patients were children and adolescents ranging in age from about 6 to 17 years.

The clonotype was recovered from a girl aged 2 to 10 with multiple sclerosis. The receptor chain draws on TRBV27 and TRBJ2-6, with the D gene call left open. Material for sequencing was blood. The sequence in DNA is TGTGCCAGCATGTTCGGTGGGGCCAACGTCCTGACTTTC. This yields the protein CASMFGGANVLTF.